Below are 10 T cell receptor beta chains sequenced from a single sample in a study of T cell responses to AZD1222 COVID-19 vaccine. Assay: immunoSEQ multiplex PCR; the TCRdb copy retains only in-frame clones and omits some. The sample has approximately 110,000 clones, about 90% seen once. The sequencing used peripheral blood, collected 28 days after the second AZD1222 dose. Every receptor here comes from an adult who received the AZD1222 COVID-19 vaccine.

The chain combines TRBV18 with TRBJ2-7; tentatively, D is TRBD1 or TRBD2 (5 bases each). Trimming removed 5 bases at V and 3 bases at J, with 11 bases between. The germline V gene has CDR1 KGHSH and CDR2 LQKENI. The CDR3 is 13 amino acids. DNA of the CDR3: TGTGCCAGCTCAGGGGGATATGACTACGAGCAGTACTTC. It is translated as CASSGGYDYEQYF. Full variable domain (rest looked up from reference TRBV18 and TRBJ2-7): NAGVMQNPRHLVRRRGQEARLRCSPMKGHSHVYWYRQLPEEGLKFMVYLQKENIIDESGMPKERFSAEFPKEGPSILRIQQVVRGDSAAYFCASSGGYDYEQYFGPGTRLTVT.

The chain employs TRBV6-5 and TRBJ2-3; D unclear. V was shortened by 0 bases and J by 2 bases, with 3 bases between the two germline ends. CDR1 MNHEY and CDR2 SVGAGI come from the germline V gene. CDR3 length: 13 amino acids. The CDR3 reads CASSYSTTDTQYF. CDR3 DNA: TGTGCCAGCAGTTACTCGACCACAGATACGCAGTATTTT.

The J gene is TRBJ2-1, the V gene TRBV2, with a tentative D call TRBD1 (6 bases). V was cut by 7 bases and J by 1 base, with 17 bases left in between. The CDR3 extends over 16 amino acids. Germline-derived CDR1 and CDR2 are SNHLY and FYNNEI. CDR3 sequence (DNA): TGTGCCAGCACTAGCTTACAGGGTGCATCCTACAATGAGCAGTTCTTC. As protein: CASTSLQGASYNEQFF. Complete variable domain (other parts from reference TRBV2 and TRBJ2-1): EPEVTQTPSHQVTQMGQEVILRCVPISNHLYFYWYRQILGQKVEFLVSFYNNEISEKSEIFDDQFSVERPDGSNFTLKIRSTKLEDSAMYFCASTSLQGASYNEQFFGPGTRLTVL.

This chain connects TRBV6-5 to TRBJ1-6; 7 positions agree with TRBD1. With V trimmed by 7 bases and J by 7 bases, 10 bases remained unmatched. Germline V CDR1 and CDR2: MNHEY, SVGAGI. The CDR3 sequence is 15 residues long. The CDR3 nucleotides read TGTGCCAGCAAGGATTCCGGGGGACAGAATTCACCCCTCCACTTT. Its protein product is CASKDSGGQNSPLHF.

CDR3 protein: CATSRDRAGTANEKLFF. Here the CDR3 DNA reads TGTGCCACCAGCAGAGACCGAGCTGGGACGGCTAATGAAAAACTGTTTTTT. This chain connects TRBV15 to TRBJ1-4; TRBD1 might be the D (5 bases). This CDR3 spans 17 amino acids. V was cut by 0 bases and J by 3 bases, with 14 bases left in between. CDR1 LNHNV and CDR2 YYDKDF come from the germline V gene (reference sequence).

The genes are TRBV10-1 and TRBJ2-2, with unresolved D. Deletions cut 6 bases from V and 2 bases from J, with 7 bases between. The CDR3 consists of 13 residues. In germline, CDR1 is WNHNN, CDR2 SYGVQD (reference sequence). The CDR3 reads CASSSYNTGELFF. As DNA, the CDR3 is TGCGCCAGCAGCTCTTACAACACCGGGGAGCTGTTTTTT.

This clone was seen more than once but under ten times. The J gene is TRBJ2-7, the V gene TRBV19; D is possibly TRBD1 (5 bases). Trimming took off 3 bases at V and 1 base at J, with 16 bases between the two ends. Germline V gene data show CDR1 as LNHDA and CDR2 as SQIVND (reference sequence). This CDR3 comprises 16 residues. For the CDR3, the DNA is TGTGCCAGTAGTATGGGGTGGAAAGGGGCATCCTACGAGCAGTACTTC. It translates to CASSMGWKGASYEQYF.

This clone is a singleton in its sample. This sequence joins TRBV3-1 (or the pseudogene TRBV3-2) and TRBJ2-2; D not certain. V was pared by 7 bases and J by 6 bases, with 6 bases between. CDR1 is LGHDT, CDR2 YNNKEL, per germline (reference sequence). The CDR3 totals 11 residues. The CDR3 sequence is CASKRAGELFF. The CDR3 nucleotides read TGTGCCAGCAAAAGGGCCGGGGAGCTGTTTTTT.

CDR3 nucleotide sequence: TGTGCCAGCAGCTTAGGGTACAGGGTTACTGAAGCTTTCTTT. It codes for CASSLGYRVTEAFF. The genes are TRBV7-2 and TRBJ1-1; D possibly corresponds to TRBD1 (6 bases). Trimming took off 1 base at V and 5 bases at J, with 11 bases between the two ends. The CDR3 runs to 14 residues. Germline-derived CDR1 and CDR2 are SGHTA and FQGNSA. Drawing the rest from reference TRBV7-2 and TRBJ1-1, the complete variable domain is GAGVSQSPSNKVTEKGKDVELRCDPISGHTALYWYRQSLGQGLEFLIYFQGNSAPDKSGLPSDRFSAERTGGSVSTLTIQRTQQEDSAVYLCASSLGYRVTEAFFGQGTRLTVV.

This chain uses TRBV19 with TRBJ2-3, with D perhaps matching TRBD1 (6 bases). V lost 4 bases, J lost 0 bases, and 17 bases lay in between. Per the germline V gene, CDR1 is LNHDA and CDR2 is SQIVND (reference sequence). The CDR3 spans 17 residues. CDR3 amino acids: CASSRRFSGTSTDTQYF. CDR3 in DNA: TGTGCCAGTAGTAGGAGATTTTCCGGGACAAGCACAGATACGCAGTATTTT.